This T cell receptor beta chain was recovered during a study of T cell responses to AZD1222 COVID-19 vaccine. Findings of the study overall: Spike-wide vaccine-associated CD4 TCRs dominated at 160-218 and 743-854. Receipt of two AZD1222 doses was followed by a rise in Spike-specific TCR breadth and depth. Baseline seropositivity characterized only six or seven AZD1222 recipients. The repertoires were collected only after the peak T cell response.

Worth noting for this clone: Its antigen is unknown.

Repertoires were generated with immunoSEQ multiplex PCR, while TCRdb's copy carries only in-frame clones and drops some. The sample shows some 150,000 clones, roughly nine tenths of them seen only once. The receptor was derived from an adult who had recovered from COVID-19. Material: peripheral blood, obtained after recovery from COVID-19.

The DNA for the CDR3 is TGTGCCAGCAGCCAGCTAGGGACAGGGGTCTATGGCTACACCTTC. Translated, it gives CASSQLGTGVYGYTF. The J gene is TRBJ1-2, the V gene TRBV14, with 10 bases matching TRBD1. Germline CDR1 SGHDN, CDR2 FVKESK. This CDR3 spans 15 amino acids. Unmatched junction bases numbered 5, after V lost 3 bases and J lost 4 bases. Based on the CDR3 plus reference TRBV14 and TRBJ1-2, the full variable domain is EAGVTQFPSHSVIEKGQTVTLRCDPISGHDNLYWYRRVMGKEIKFLLHFVKESKQDESGMPNNRFLAERTGGTYSTLKVQPAELEDSGVYFCASSQLGTGVYGYTFGSGTRLTVV.